Detailed here is one T cell receptor beta chain. Antigen specificity is unknown. The sample comes from a study of T cell repertoires in cytomegalovirus infection. Study context: In public TCR beta signatures, there were indications of both CMV infection and matching HLA type. Study-wide findings and caveats: People with CMV and the relevant HLA were identified by cumulative public TCR beta family frequency. It was HLA-C-restricted CMV-specific TCR beta clonotypes that dominated the response ex vivo.

There are 15 residues in the CDR3. From germline, CDR1 is MRHNA and CDR2 SNTAGT. Between the trimmed V and J ends, which lost 4 bases and 3 bases, there was a span of 13 bases. TCRdb reanalysed the reads using MiXCR and keeps one entry per CDR3 protein. The table has around 740,000 distinct CDR3 sequences, 35% to 45% seen once. Sequencing was performed on PBMCs. This clonotype was obtained from a human donor in good health (CMV status not recorded). Some clones in this sample may be carry-over from other donors' samples. The rearrangement links TRBV6-4 to TRBJ2-1; D possibly corresponds to TRBD1 (7 bases). The CDR3 region is CASSGGTAGYNEQFF. CDR3 in DNA: TGTGCCAGCAGTGGCGGGACAGCCGGCTACAATGAGCAGTTCTTC.